Listed below are T cell receptor beta chains from one sample, sequenced in a study of cytomegalovirus exposure and HLA in healthy donors. Clones were sequenced by immunoSEQ multiplex PCR, and TCRdb holds only the in-frame ones, with some missing. Altogether approximately 110,000 clones are present, 75% being singletons, with the ten largest covering roughly 1.2%. The specimen sequenced was PBMCs. The receptor set was obtained from a man aged 35-49 years in good health and CMV-seronegative. CDR3s include the opening cysteine and the closing phenylalanine or tryptophan. Each record gives: clone size, J gene, D gene, V gene, CDR3 protein, CDR3 DNA. The D gene is left open where the match is weak. Only some rows state a clone size, as once, few, many or a class for expanded clones.

abundance: NA
j_gene: TRBJ2-1
d_gene: TRBD1
v_gene: TRBV27
CDR3aa: CASSSSSGTVGNNEQFF
CDR3nt: TGTGCCAGCAGTTCATCATCGGGGACAGTGGGAAACAATGAGCAGTTCTTC

abundance: NA
j_gene: TRBJ2-2
d_gene: NA
v_gene: TRBV7-9
CDR3aa: CASSLRRADTGELFF
CDR3nt: TGTGCCAGCAGCTTACGCAGGGCGGACACCGGGGAGCTGTTTTTT

abundance: medium-sized
j_gene: TRBJ2-7
d_gene: TRBD2
v_gene: TRBV6-1
CDR3aa: CASSELAGGFYEQYF
CDR3nt: TGTGCCAGCAGTGAACTAGCGGGGGGTTTTTACGAGCAGTACTTC

abundance: NA
j_gene: TRBJ2-5
d_gene: NA
v_gene: TRBV12-5
CDR3aa: CASGLGVGGLQETQYF
CDR3nt: TGTGCTAGTGGTTTGGGGGTGGGGGGGCTCCAAGAGACCCAGTACTTC

abundance: NA
j_gene: TRBJ2-7
d_gene: NA
v_gene: TRBV7-9
CDR3aa: CASSRIQGTYEQYF
CDR3nt: TGTGCCAGCAGCCGGATACAGGGAACCTACGAGCAGTACTTC

abundance: NA
j_gene: TRBJ2-5
d_gene: NA
v_gene: TRBV6-5
CDR3aa: CASSYGLGGETQYF
CDR3nt: TGTGCCAGCAGTTACGGACTAGGGGGGGAGACCCAGTACTTC

abundance: NA
j_gene: TRBJ2-2
d_gene: NA
v_gene: TRBV2
CDR3aa: CASSKTGTGELFF
CDR3nt: TGTGCCAGCAGTAAGACGGGGACCGGGGAGCTGTTTTTT

abundance: NA
j_gene: TRBJ2-6
d_gene: NA
v_gene: TRBV4-1
CDR3aa: CASSQEKPRSGANVLTF
CDR3nt: TGCGCCAGCAGCCAAGAAAAACCGAGGTCTGGGGCCAACGTCCTGACTTTC

abundance: NA
j_gene: TRBJ2-7
d_gene: TRBD1
v_gene: TRBV7-2
CDR3aa: CASRRPGQGSYEQYF
CDR3nt: TGTGCCAGCAGGCGGCCGGGACAGGGGAGCTACGAGCAGTACTTC

abundance: NA
j_gene: TRBJ1-5
d_gene: TRBD1
v_gene: TRBV4-2
CDR3aa: CASSQLTGGSNQPQHF
CDR3nt: TGTGCCAGCAGCCAACTTACAGGGGGTAGCAATCAGCCCCAGCATTTT

abundance: NA
j_gene: TRBJ2-7
d_gene: NA
v_gene: TRBV7-9
CDR3aa: CASSLGAGSRYEQYF
CDR3nt: TGTGCCAGCAGCTTAGGGGCAGGCTCACGTTACGAGCAGTACTTC

abundance: NA
j_gene: TRBJ2-3
d_gene: NA
v_gene: TRBV29-1
CDR3aa: CSPKRGDTQYF
CDR3nt: TGCAGCCCAAAGAGAGGAGATACGCAGTATTTT

abundance: NA
j_gene: TRBJ2-3
d_gene: NA
v_gene: TRBV5-1
CDR3aa: CASSLATGRGVFPNTQYF
CDR3nt: TGCGCCAGCAGCTTGGCGACAGGGCGCGGGGTATTTCCAAATACGCAGTATTTT

abundance: NA
j_gene: TRBJ1-6
d_gene: NA
v_gene: TRBV2
CDR3aa: CASSRQPGTPLHF
CDR3nt: TGTGCCAGCAGTCGACAACCCGGGACACCCCTCCACTTT

abundance: NA
j_gene: TRBJ1-2
d_gene: NA
v_gene: TRBV19
CDR3aa: CASCDFSYGYTF
CDR3nt: TGTGCCAGTTGCGATTTTTCCTATGGCTACACCTTC

abundance: few
j_gene: TRBJ2-3
d_gene: NA
v_gene: TRBV7-9
CDR3aa: CASTHSSRASTDTQYF
CDR3nt: TGTGCCAGCACCCACTCCTCGAGGGCTAGCACAGATACGCAGTATTTT

abundance: NA
j_gene: TRBJ2-7
d_gene: TRBD1
v_gene: TRBV19
CDR3aa: CASSLGQGVVEQYF
CDR3nt: TGTGCCAGTAGTTTGGGACAGGGGGTCGTCGAGCAGTACTTC

abundance: few
j_gene: TRBJ2-7
d_gene: TRBD2
v_gene: TRBV4-1
CDR3aa: CASRPSGGGSSYEQYF
CDR3nt: TGCGCCAGCAGGCCCTCCGGCGGGGGAAGCTCCTACGAGCAGTACTTC

abundance: NA
j_gene: TRBJ2-3
d_gene: TRBD2
v_gene: TRBV5-1
CDR3aa: CASSARTSGSGTDTQYF
CDR3nt: TGCGCCAGCAGCGCCCGGACTAGCGGGAGTGGCACAGATACGCAGTATTTT

abundance: NA
j_gene: TRBJ1-3
d_gene: NA
v_gene: TRBV2
CDR3aa: CASRSEGSGNTIYF
CDR3nt: TGTGCCAGCAGGTCCGAGGGCTCTGGAAACACCATATATTTT

abundance: NA
j_gene: TRBJ2-7
d_gene: TRBD1
v_gene: TRBV5-1
CDR3aa: CASSWTSGTGGYEQYF
CDR3nt: TGCGCCAGCAGCTGGACATCCGGGACAGGGGGCTACGAGCAGTACTTC

abundance: NA
j_gene: TRBJ2-7
d_gene: NA
v_gene: TRBV5-8
CDR3aa: CASSLFQDHYEQYF
CDR3nt: TGTGCCAGCAGCTTGTTTCAGGATCACTACGAGCAGTACTTC

abundance: NA
j_gene: TRBJ1-6
d_gene: NA
v_gene: TRBV7-2
CDR3aa: CASSLVLGTISYNSPLHF
CDR3nt: TGTGCCAGCAGCTTAGTTCTCGGGACAATCTCCTATAATTCACCCCTCCACTTT